Listed here are 4 T cell receptor beta chains from one sample, sequenced in a study of T cell changes during pregnancy in multiple sclerosis. Method: immunoSEQ multiplex PCR; TCRdb's copy keeps in-frame clones and lacks some. The sample yields about 57,000 clones, approximately 90% seen once. The sample in question was peripheral blood, obtained after pregnancy. The receptors derive from a female donor in good health, enrolled as a control in a pregnancy study.

V and J are TRBV21-1 and TRBJ2-7; the table's D call of TRBD1 was not tested on the DNA. TRBV21-1 is deemed a pseudogene. This CDR3 contains 15 residues. DNA of the CDR3: TGTGCCAGCAGCAAAGAGATGGGACAGACCTACGAGCAGTACTTC. Encoded protein: CASSKEMGQTYEQYF.

V gene TRBV27 combines with J gene TRBJ2-3; 8 nucleotides align to TRBD2. The CDR3 contains 17 residues. From germline, CDR1 is MNHEY and CDR2 SMNVEV (reference sequence). V lost 6 bases, J lost 3 bases, and 14 bases stayed unmatched. CDR3 amino acids: CASSSGLAGKETDTQYF. The CDR3 bases are TGTGCCAGCAGCTCCGGCCTAGCGGGCAAGGAAACAGATACGCAGTATTTT.

The gene calls are TRBV7-8 and TRBJ2-1; 9 bases line up with TRBD1. The CDR3 is 15 residues long. J gave up 2 bases and V 5 bases, and 4 bases lay outside the gene matches. Germline V gene data show CDR1 as SGHVS and CDR2 as FQNEAQ. CDR3: CASSPGTGTYNEQFF. CDR3 nucleotides: TGTGCCAGCAGCCCCGGGACAGGGACCTACAATGAGCAGTTCTTC.

CDR3 loop: CASSGPVKQGPSRDTQYF. In DNA form, the CDR3 reads TGTGCCAGCAGCGGCCCTGTTAAACAGGGGCCTTCACGAGATACGCAGTATTTT. The chain carries TRBV28 and TRBJ2-3; 7 nucleotides line up with TRBD1. J was trimmed by 5 bases and V by 6 bases; bases with no gene match: 20. This CDR3 spans 18 amino acids. Germline values: CDR1 MDHEN, CDR2 SYDVKM. Combining the CDR3 with reference TRBV28 and TRBJ2-3 gives the whole variable domain DVKVTQSSRYLVKRTGEKVFLECVQDMDHENMFWYRQDPGLGLRLIYFSYDVKMKEKGDIPEGYSVSREKKERFSLILESASTNQTSMYLCASSGPVKQGPSRDTQYFGPGTRLTVL.